Listed below are T cell receptor beta chains from one sample, sequenced in a study of identifying expanded T cells in peripheral blood. Assay: immunoSEQ multiplex PCR; the TCRdb copy retains only in-frame clones and omits some. The sample has about 84,000 clones, approximately 83% seen once; the top ten hold about 5.6%. The sequenced material came from blood. The receptors come from a person aged 18 to 70 in good health. CDR3s include the opening cysteine and the closing phenylalanine or tryptophan. D genes are given only for firm matches. Only some rows state a clone size, as once, few, many or a class for expanded clones.

v_call,j_call,clone_size,d_call,cdr3_nt,cdr3_aa
TRBV18,TRBJ2-2,NA,NA,TGTGCCAGCTCACTTCGGACGAGCACCGGGGAGCTGTTTTTT,CASSLRTSTGELFF
TRBV7-9,TRBJ2-1,once,NA,TGTGCCAGCAGCTTAGCTCGTTTAGGGGACAATGAGCAGTTCTTC,CASSLARLGDNEQFF
TRBV4-1,TRBJ2-7,NA,NA,TGCGCCAGCAGCCAAGGTCTACCTTTGATGGGAGAGCAGTACTTC,CASSQGLPLMGEQYF
TRBV6-1,TRBJ2-3,NA,NA,TGTGCCAGCAGTGAAGGAAGGTATACGCAGTATTTT,CASSEGRYTQYF
TRBV19,TRBJ1-6,NA,NA,TGTGCCAGTAGTATCCAACTGGTTCATTCACCCCTCCACTTT,CASSIQLVHSPLHF
TRBV7-9,TRBJ2-5,NA,NA,TGTGCCAGCAGCTTCGGTAACCAAGAGACCCAGTACTTC,CASSFGNQETQYF
TRBV18,TRBJ1-5,NA,NA,TGTGCCAGCTCACCACGCGCGGGACAAAACAATCAGCCCCAGCATTTT,CASSPRAGQNNQPQHF
TRBV28,TRBJ1-2,NA,NA,TGTGCCAGCAGCCACCTAGCGGGACCGGGATTTGGCTACACCTTC,CASSHLAGPGFGYTF
TRBV6-1,TRBJ1-2,few,TRBD1,TGTGCCAGCAGTGAACGGGACAGGACACCTAGCTATGGCTACACCTTC,CASSERDRTPSYGYTF
TRBV6-6,TRBJ2-7,once,NA,TGTGCCAGTGGGCAGGGGCGCGAGCAGTACTTC,CASGQGREQYF
TRBV18,TRBJ1-1,NA,NA,TGTGCCAGCTCATCCCAGGGGATGAACACTGAAGCTTTCTTT,CASSSQGMNTEAFF
TRBV27,TRBJ1-2,NA,TRBD1,TGTGCCAGCAGTTCTTACGGGACAGCTTACCATGGCTACACCTTC,CASSSYGTAYHGYTF
TRBV7-9,TRBJ2-5,NA,NA,TGTGCCAGCAGCTCTCAAAATAGTAGTCCGTACTTC,CASSSQNSSPYF
TRBV11-2,TRBJ2-1,NA,TRBD2,TGTGCCAGCGGGCCTGTAGCGGGGGGTCACAATGAGCAGTTCTTC,CASGPVAGGHNEQFF
TRBV11-3,TRBJ2-7,NA,TRBD1,TGTGCCAGCAGTTCCGGGACAGGGGGAAGCTACGAGCAGTACTTC,CASSSGTGGSYEQYF
TRBV30,TRBJ1-2,NA,NA,TGTGCCTGGAGGGACCGTCGAGGCGGCTACACCTTC,CAWRDRRGGYTF
TRBV18,TRBJ2-2,once,NA,TGTGCCAGCTCACCGAAACCCGCGAACACCGGGGAGCTGTTTTTT,CASSPKPANTGELFF
TRBV4-1,TRBJ1-1,NA,NA,TGCGCCAGCAGCGACAGGACCCCGAACACTGAAGCTTTCTTT,CASSDRTPNTEAFF
TRBV7-2,TRBJ1-5,few,NA,TGTGCCAGCAGCTTATCCAGGGATCAGCCCCAGCATTTT,CASSLSRDQPQHF
TRBV18,TRBJ2-1,NA,NA,TGTGCCAGCTCACCAGGTTTTGGCCCCAATGAGCAGTTCTTC,CASSPGFGPNEQFF
TRBV6-1,TRBJ2-7,NA,NA,TGTGCCAGCAGTGTGCATGTGGGCTCCGAGCAGTACTTC,CASSVHVGSEQYF
TRBV30,TRBJ1-1,NA,NA,TGTGCCTGGAGTCCCCCGGGACACCCGAACACTGAAGCTTTCTTT,CAWSPPGHPNTEAFF
TRBV18,TRBJ1-1,NA,NA,TGTGCCAGCTCACCCATGGGGTTGAACACTGAAGCTTTCTTT,CASSPMGLNTEAFF
TRBV9,TRBJ1-2,NA,NA,TGTGCCAGCAGCCCACAGGGCTACTATGGCTACACCTTC,CASSPQGYYGYTF
TRBV28,TRBJ1-1,once,NA,TGTGCCAGCACACGGACCCAGAACACTGAAGCTTTCTTT,CASTRTQNTEAFF
TRBV2,TRBJ2-7,few,TRBD1,TGTGCCAGCGGAGCCGGGACAGCCCCCTACGAGCAGTACTTC,CASGAGTAPYEQYF
TRBV7-3,TRBJ1-4,NA,NA,TGTGCCAGCACCCCAACCGGGACATGGAGACCTAATGAAAAACTGTTTTTT,CASTPTGTWRPNEKLFF
TRBV30,TRBJ2-7,NA,NA,TGTGCCTGGAAGGAGGGGCAGCTCTCCTACGAGCAGTACTTC,CAWKEGQLSYEQYF
TRBV29-1,TRBJ1-2,NA,NA,TGCAGCGCCGCCACACCGACGAACTATGGCTACACCTTC,CSAATPTNYGYTF
TRBV5-1,TRBJ2-1,NA,NA,TGCGCCAGCAGCTTGGTTGTAGGGTTTGACAATGAGCAGTTCTTC,CASSLVVGFDNEQFF
TRBV4-1,TRBJ2-7,NA,NA,TGCGCCAGCAGCCAAGCGCGCGGGTACGAGCAGTACTTC,CASSQARGYEQYF
TRBV15,TRBJ2-4,NA,NA,TGTGCCACCAGCAGAGCGCGGAGCTCCTGGGGGGAGAAGAAAAACATTCAGTACTTC,CATSRARSSWGEKKNIQYF
TRBV2,TRBJ2-2,once,NA,TGTGCCAGCAGTGGTCTGACAGCGAACACCGGGGAGCTGTTTTTT,CASSGLTANTGELFF
TRBV5-1,TRBJ1-2,NA,NA,TGCGCCAGCGGTAGGGACGGGCAGTCATATGGCTACACCTTC,CASGRDGQSYGYTF
TRBV18,TRBJ1-2,NA,NA,TGTGCCAGCTCACCAAGGACAGACTATGGCTACACCTTC,CASSPRTDYGYTF
TRBV15,TRBJ1-1,NA,NA,TGTGCCACCAGCAGAGATTCGACCATGAACACTGAAGCTTTCTTT,CATSRDSTMNTEAFF
TRBV19,TRBJ1-2,few,NA,TGTGCCAGTATGGGGGAGGAAGGCGGTCTCGACTATGGCTACACCTTC,CASMGEEGGLDYGYTF
TRBV5-1,TRBJ2-1,NA,TRBD1,TGCGCCAGCCGCATAACCGGGACAGGGGGCGACAATGAGCAGTTCTTC,CASRITGTGGDNEQFF
TRBV4-3,TRBJ2-5,NA,NA,TGCGCCAGCAGCCAAGCCCTTTCAGAGACCCAGTACTTC,CASSQALSETQYF
TRBV11-2,TRBJ2-4,NA,NA,TGTGCCAGCAGCTTAGGCCGTCGCGCCAAAAACATTCAGTACTTC,CASSLGRRAKNIQYF
TRBV2,TRBJ1-1,NA,TRBD1,TGTGCCAGCAATTCCAAATGGACAGGGGAAGCTTTCTTT,CASNSKWTGEAFF
TRBV7-9,TRBJ1-2,few,NA,TGTGCCAGCAGCTTAGCGGGTGCCTCTAACTATGGCTACACCTTC,CASSLAGASNYGYTF
TRBV6-6,TRBJ1-1,NA,NA,TGTGCCAGCAGTTACTCGAGAGCCACTGAAGCTTTCTTT,CASSYSRATEAFF
TRBV30,TRBJ2-7,NA,TRBD2,TGTGCCTGGAGTGTTGTAGCGGGGGGGCGAGAGCAGTACTTC,CAWSVVAGGREQYF
TRBV9,TRBJ1-4,NA,NA,TGTGCCAGCAGCGTAGCGGGTGGGCCTGCGGGCGGTGAAAAACTGTTTTTT,CASSVAGGPAGGEKLFF
TRBV7-9,TRBJ2-1,NA,TRBD2,TGTGCCAGCAGCCCCCGCGGGGGAAGCTCCTACAATGAGCAGTTCTTC,CASSPRGGSSYNEQFF
TRBV10-3,TRBJ1-4,NA,TRBD1,TGTGCCATCAGTGCGCAGGGGGTCGTTGAAAAACTGTTTTTT,CAISAQGVVEKLFF
TRBV5-3,TRBJ1-4,NA,TRBD1,TGTGCCAGCAGCTTGCTAAGGGGGACAGAATTTTTT,CASSLLRGTEFF
TRBV7-9,TRBJ1-2,NA,NA,TGTGCCAGCAGCACCTCGTGGACAAGCTTAAACTATGGCTACACCTTC,CASSTSWTSLNYGYTF
TRBV6-6,TRBJ2-7,few,NA,TGTGCCAGCAGTTACGTATTGGGCTACGAGCAGTACTTC,CASSYVLGYEQYF
TRBV2,TRBJ2-1,NA,NA,TGTGCCAGCAGTGATTCCGGGTGGGGATACAATGAGCAGTTCTTC,CASSDSGWGYNEQFF
TRBV21-1,TRBJ1-2,NA,NA,TGTGCCGGCGAGGACAGGGGATTCTATGGCTACACCTTC,CAGEDRGFYGYTF
TRBV9,TRBJ1-4,NA,TRBD1,TGTGCCAGCAGCGGCCCAGGGACAGCCTATGAAAAACTGTTTTTT,CASSGPGTAYEKLFF
TRBV7-9,TRBJ2-1,once,NA,TGTGCCAGCAGCTTAATGGTAGGGGCCCTACTTTCCTACAATGAGCAGTTCTTC,CASSLMVGALLSYNEQFF
TRBV9,TRBJ1-2,NA,NA,TGTGCCAGCAGCGTCCCCGACGGGGGTGGCTACACCTTC,CASSVPDGGGYTF
TRBV19,TRBJ1-5,NA,NA,TGTGCCAGTAGTCTGGACAGCCTCAATCAGCCCCAGCATTTT,CASSLDSLNQPQHF
TRBV4-3,TRBJ2-3,NA,NA,TGCGCCAGCAGCCAAGATGAATCGGGGGGCCCCCAAGATACGCAGTATTTT,CASSQDESGGPQDTQYF
TRBV6-5,TRBJ2-3,NA,NA,TGTGCCAGCAGTTACCGAAACCCCACAGATACGCAGTATTTT,CASSYRNPTDTQYF
TRBV7-9,TRBJ2-3,NA,NA,TGTGCCAGCAGCTTACCCCATTTGGGGGATACGCAGTATTTT,CASSLPHLGDTQYF
TRBV7-3,TRBJ1-1,NA,NA,TGTGCCAGCAGCTTAGGAGTCCCATCGTTGAGGGGCCAGAATGAAGCTTTCTTT,CASSLGVPSLRGQNEAFF